This T cell receptor beta chain was sequenced for a study of OX40 agonist ivuxolimab in advanced cancers. Background on the whole study: The costimulatory receptor OX40 (CD134) was targeted by ivuxolimab, a fully human IgG2 agonistic monoclonal antibody. Intravenous ivuxolimab was administered to patients every 2 weeks at six dose levels: 0.01, 0.1, 0.3, 1.5, 3 and 10 mg/kg. Among the approximately 54 dose-escalation patients, some 19 had hepatocellular carcinoma, 15 melanoma, 9 renal cell carcinoma and 9 head and neck cancer. In the dose-escalation cohort, 70% to 85% of patients were male, and the mean age was around 60 years with a range of roughly 23 to 79. Prior anti-PD-1, anti-PD-L1 or anti-CTLA-4 therapy was permitted, and checkpoint inhibitors had been received by about 37% of dose-escalation patients. Partial responses occurred in three dose-escalation patients, of whom one had hepatocellular carcinoma and two had cutaneous melanoma. The purpose of peripheral TCRbeta sequencing was to test whether ivuxolimab changed TCR sequence diversity and led to clonal T-cell expansion. The paper covers the monotherapy dose-escalation part of the phase I ivuxolimab trial, which included N ≈ 50 patients. Broad study findings and their caveats: Which antigens the clonally expanded peripheral T cells were specific for was not determined. At doses of 0.1 to 3.0 mg/kg, clonal expansion of both CD4+ and CD8+ blood T cells was observed from baseline to week 6. On average, CD8+ T cells showed more expanded clones than CD4+ T cells after ivuxolimab. Low levels of normalized T-cell clonal expansion were also shown by some nonresponding patients. Partial responders in the 0.1-3.0 mg/kg groups had among the lowest normalized peripheral clonal expansion, especially among CD8+ T cells.

Its CDR3 holds 12 amino acids, cysteine through phenylalanine. Solely the CDR3 DNA is kept, with 36 bases framed from the first base. V gives up 9 bases and J gives up 4 bases, and the segment between their germline ends measures 7 bases. CDR1 is given as SNHLY and CDR2 as FYNNEI, both from the germline V gene. Genomic DNA was isolated from the sorted cells so that the TCRbeta CDR3 region could be sequenced. The immunoSEQ Assay was used to sequence the TCRbeta CDR3 regions. Here the immuneACCESS table is served through TCRdb, limited to in-frame sequences with V and J called. Missing clones are a known gap in these copies; in checked studies unresolved V genes cover under half, and the rest lacks a known reason. The sample table holds tens of thousands of clones, of which approximately 89% were seen once. The ten largest account for more than 5% of the sample. As to this clone: It lacks a known antigen. Base qualities are not at hand, and no much larger clone is one base apart.

Patients with a history of autoimmune disease or receiving systemic immunosuppression were excluded from the trial. Peripheral blood for TCR sequencing was drawn from every dose cohort at baseline, at cycle 4 day 1 and at cycle 7 day 1. Samples were obtained from an open-label, multicenter, first-in-human phase I dose-escalation trial of ivuxolimab. Adults with locally advanced or metastatic melanoma, renal cell carcinoma, hepatocellular carcinoma or head and neck squamous cell carcinoma were enrolled in the trial. Before TCR sequencing, CD4+ and CD8+ T cells were separately sorted from peripheral blood.

This specimen consisted of CD4+ or CD8+ T cells sorted from blood, obtained in a trial of the OX40 agonist ivuxolimab. Here the chain combines TRBV2 and TRBJ1-6; the D gene identity is not certain. This clonotype was sampled from an adult with an advanced solid tumor such as melanoma, head and neck, liver or kidney cancer. CDR3 reads: CARREYNSPLHF. The DNA sequence is given as TGTGCCAGACGAGAGTATAATTCACCCCTCCACTTT.